This entry lists 27 T cell receptor beta chains sequenced from one sample in a study of blood T cell repertoires in COVID-19. Method: immunoSEQ multiplex PCR; TCRdb's copy keeps in-frame clones and lacks some. The sample lists around 160,000 clones; over 80% were seen once. Input material: PBMCs or T cells enriched from blood (not recorded which). These TCRs come from a woman aged 55 to 70 who had recovered from COVID-19.

The chain is built from TRBV28 and TRBJ1-3; perhaps TRBD1 as D (6 bases). CDR3 length: 15 amino acids. The V and J ends lost 1 base and 2 bases respectively, with 9 bases between them. Germline V lookup: CDR1 MDHEN, CDR2 SYDVKM. The DNA for the CDR3 is TGTGCCAGCAGTTTATTGACAGGTGCTGGAAACACCATATATTTT. Translated, it gives CASSLLTGAGNTIYF. The entire variable domain, with the rest obtained from reference TRBV28 and TRBJ1-3, is as follows: DVKVTQSSRYLVKRTGEKVFLECVQDMDHENMFWYRQDPGLGLRLIYFSYDVKMKEKGDIPEGYSVSREKKERFSLILESASTNQTSMYLCASSLLTGAGNTIYFGEGSWLTVV.

V usage is TRBV10-3 and J usage is TRBJ2-4; 16 bases are shared with TRBD2. Per the germline V gene, CDR1 is ENHRY and CDR2 is SYGVKD. V lost 0 bases and J lost 8; bases outside the gene matches: 7. CDR3 length equals 18 residues. The CDR3 loop is CAISESGLAGGPGDIQYF. CDR3 in DNA: TGTGCCATCAGTGAGTCGGGACTAGCGGGAGGGCCGGGGGACATTCAGTACTTC.

The rearrangement uses TRBV5-1 and TRBJ1-1; D not certain. From germline, CDR1 is SGHRS and CDR2 YFSETQ. The CDR3 spans 14 residues. V was pared by 4 bases and J by 1 base, with 11 bases between. The CDR3 loop reads CASSGQRENTEAFF. The CDR3 nucleotides read TGCGCCAGCAGCGGGCAGAGGGAGAACACTGAAGCTTTCTTT.

The rearrangement joins TRBV6-5 to TRBJ2-5; the match to TRBD1 covers 8 bases. The CDR3 runs 15 residues. Germline CDR1 and CDR2: MNHEY and SVGAGI. After removal of 6 bases from V and 1 base from J, the junction contained 7 bases not matched to a gene. CDR3 sequence: CASRKDRVGQETQYF. The CDR3 DNA follows: TGTGCCAGCAGGAAGGACAGGGTAGGCCAAGAGACCCAGTACTTC.

This CDR3 is CASSSGLAGTHPNSYEQYF. CDR3 in DNA: TGCGCCAGCAGCTCAGGACTAGCGGGGACCCATCCCAACTCCTACGAGCAGTACTTC. This chain uses TRBV5-1 with TRBJ2-7; 12 bases are shared with TRBD2. Germline loops: CDR1 SGHRS, CDR2 YFSETQ. J gave up 0 bases and V 3 bases, and 13 bases lay outside the gene matches. The CDR3 totals 19 residues.

The gene calls are TRBV28 and TRBJ2-7; 8 bases are a match to TRBD1. This CDR3 has 15 residues. V shed 7 bases and J 6 bases; nucleotides not matched to a gene: 14. Germline values: CDR1 MDHEN, CDR2 SYDVKM. The CDR3 DNA follows: TGTGCCAGCACCTTACAGGGGGGATTAGGAGGCGAGCAGTACTTC. It codes for CASTLQGGLGGEQYF.

J is TRBJ1-4 and V is TRBV20-1, with D perhaps TRBD1 (6 bases). The V gene lost 5 bases and the J gene lost 8 bases, with 9 bases spanning the gap. Looked up from germline, CDR1 is DFQATT and CDR2 is SNEGSKA (reference sequence). The CDR3 sequence is 11 residues long. The CDR3 DNA sequence: TGCAGTGCTCGGACAGACGAAAAACTGTTTTTT. Translated: CSARTDEKLFF.

V and J are TRBV11-3 and TRBJ2-3; tentatively, D is TRBD1 (5 bases). The germline CDR1 and CDR2 sequences are SGHNT and YENEEA. The CDR3 contains 15 residues. The V and J ends lost 5 bases and 2 bases respectively, with 14 bases between them. The CDR3 DNA reads as TGTGCCAGCAGCCTGGGGCGTTCATTCACAGATACGCAGTATTTT. Its protein is CASSLGRSFTDTQYF. Full variable domain (rest looked up from reference TRBV11-3 and TRBJ2-3): EAGVVQSPRYKIIEKKQPVAFWCNPISGHNTLYWYLQNLGQGPELLIRYENEEAVDDSQLPKDRFSAERLKGVDSTLKIQPAELGDSAVYLCASSLGRSFTDTQYFGPGTRLTVL.

The CDR3 protein is CASRTSGTYNEQFF. The CDR3 DNA is TGCGCCAGCAGGACTAGCGGGACCTACAATGAGCAGTTCTTC. The chain couples TRBV5-1 to TRBJ2-1, with 11 bases aligning to TRBD2. J was trimmed by 2 bases and V by 5 bases; bases with no gene match: 0. The CDR3 totals 14 residues. CDR1 and CDR2 (germline): SGHRS, YFSETQ. Drawing the rest from reference TRBV5-1 and TRBJ2-1, the complete variable domain is KAGVTQTPRYLIKTRGQQVTLSCSPISGHRSVSWYQQTPGQGLQFLFEYFSETQRNKGNFPGRFSGRQFSNSRSEMNVSTLELGDSALYLCASRTSGTYNEQFFGPGTRLTVL.

This chain links TRBV10-3 with TRBJ1-6; 9 bases are a match to TRBD1. The CDR3 spans 17 residues. Germline loops: CDR1 ENHRY, CDR2 SYGVKD. V trimming: 6 bases; J trimming: 7 bases; junction bases outside the gene matches: 13. Written as DNA, the CDR3 is TGTGCCATCAGGGAAGGCACAGGGGGCGATTGGAATTCACCCCTCCACTTT. Protein: CAIREGTGGDWNSPLHF.

V usage is TRBV5-4 and J usage is TRBJ1-6, with 9 bases matching TRBD1. There are 16 residues in the CDR3. The germline V gene encodes CDR1 SGHNT and CDR2 YYREEE (reference sequence). Trimming at V came to 0 bases and at J to 7 bases, leaving 5 bases not matched to a gene. The CDR3 reads CASSLGTGEGNSPLHF. The CDR3 DNA sequence: TGTGCCAGCAGCTTGGGGACAGGGGAGGGAAATTCACCCCTCCACTTT. The full variable domain, in which reference TRBV5-4 and TRBJ1-6 provide the parts outside the CDR3, is ETGVTQSPTHLIKTRGQQVTLRCSSQSGHNTVSWYQQALGQGPQFIFQYYREEENGRGNFPPRFSGLQFPNYSSELNVNALELDDSALYLCASSLGTGEGNSPLHFGNGTRLTVT.

The genes are TRBV18 and TRBJ1-1, with D tentatively TRBD1 (6 bases). CDR3 length: 16 residues. The V gene lost 2 bases and the J gene lost 5 bases, with 18 bases spanning the gap. CDR1 KGHSH and CDR2 LQKENI come from the germline V gene. CDR3 nucleotides: TGTGCCAGCTCACCAGCCGAACAGGGCCCATGGACTGAAGCTTTCTTT. Encoded protein: CASSPAEQGPWTEAFF. Using reference TRBV18 and TRBJ1-1 for the parts outside the CDR3, the full variable domain is NAGVMQNPRHLVRRRGQEARLRCSPMKGHSHVYWYRQLPEEGLKFMVYLQKENIIDESGMPKERFSAEFPKEGPSILRIQQVVRGDSAAYFCASSPAEQGPWTEAFFGQGTRLTVV.

Of note for this clone: The same CDR3 can be traced to other DNA sequences in this sample. This chain joins TRBV5-1 and TRBJ2-5; tentative D call: TRBD2 (6 bases). CDR3 length: 13 amino acids. Germline V gene lookup returns CDR1 SGHRS and CDR2 YFSETQ. V gave up 1 base and J gave up 3 bases, with 7 bases separating them. CDR3 DNA: TGCGCCAGCAGCTTGACGGGGGAAGAGACCCAGTACTTC. It codes for CASSLTGEETQYF.

This chain links TRBV7-2 with TRBJ2-3; 13 bases align to TRBD2. CDR1 is SGHTA and CDR2 is FQGNSA in the germline V gene. The CDR3 runs to 16 residues. The junction had 6 bases not matched to a gene; V was cut back by 4 bases and J by 5 bases. The CDR3 spells CASSSQGTSGIDTQYF. The CDR3 DNA reads TGTGCCAGCAGCTCCCAGGGGACTAGCGGGATAGATACGCAGTATTTT.

About this clone itself: In the same sample, other DNA sequences code for this CDR3. The chain uses TRBV2 and TRBJ2-5; perhaps TRBD1 as D (6 bases). Looked up from germline, CDR1 is SNHLY and CDR2 is FYNNEI. Trimming pared 4 bases from V and 1 base from J, leaving 7 bases between. The CDR3 runs 13 residues. The DNA of the CDR3 is TGTGCCAGCAGTGGGACAGCCCAAGAGACCCAGTACTTC. Its translation: CASSGTAQETQYF.

The chain recombines TRBV10-3 with TRBJ1-1, with a tentative D call TRBD1 (6 bases). V was trimmed by 6 bases and J by 1 base, leaving 9 bases between them. The CDR3 runs 13 residues. The germline V gene encodes CDR1 ENHRY and CDR2 SYGVKD. CDR3 protein: CAISKDRNTEAFF. CDR3 DNA sequence: TGTGCCATCAGCAAGGACAGGAACACTGAAGCTTTCTTT.

CDR3 amino acids: CASSEGPAVPYEQYF. CDR3 sequence (DNA): TGTGCCAGCAGTGAAGGTCCGGCGGTACCCTACGAGCAGTACTTC. The rearrangement links TRBV6-1 to TRBJ2-7, with D unresolved. V was cut by 1 base and J by 2 bases, with 12 bases left in between. The CDR3 contains 15 residues. Germline V gives CDR1 MNHNS, CDR2 SASEGT.

This rearrangement joins TRBV5-1 to TRBJ2-1; 12 bases align to TRBD2. Unmatched junction bases numbered 3, after V lost 6 bases and J lost 2 bases. Looked up from germline, CDR1 is SGHRS and CDR2 is YFSETQ. The CDR3 is 15 residues long. For the CDR3, the DNA is TGCGCCAGCACGACTAGCGGGAGTCCCTACAATGAGCAGTTCTTC. Protein product: CASTTSGSPYNEQFF.

The chain joins TRBV28 to TRBJ2-1; 10 nucleotides align to TRBD2. V lost 6 bases, J lost 5 bases, and 7 bases stayed unmatched. This CDR3 has 15 residues. Per germline, CDR1 MDHEN and CDR2 SYDVKM. The CDR3 bases are TGTGCCAGCAGCCCCGCTAGCGGGAGACACAATGAGCAGTTCTTC. Its protein product is CASSPASGRHNEQFF.

This chain connects TRBV10-3 to TRBJ1-3; possible D gene TRBD1, 6 bases. The germline V gene encodes CDR1 ENHRY and CDR2 SYGVKD. V lost 6 bases and J 7 bases, leaving 13 bases between the germline ends. The CDR3 runs 13 residues. CDR3 sequence (DNA): TGTGCCATCAGGACGACAGGCGACAACACCATATATTTT. It encodes CAIRTTGDNTIYF.

The J gene is TRBJ1-2, the V gene TRBV4-2; TRBD1 agrees at 8 bases. Looked up from germline, CDR1 is LGHNA and CDR2 is YNFKEQ. The CDR3 runs 16 residues. Unmatched junction bases numbered 12, after V lost 1 base and J lost 8 bases. This CDR3 reads CASSQGISRGLEGYTF. The CDR3 DNA follows: TGTGCCAGCAGCCAAGGGATATCCAGGGGGCTAGAGGGCTACACCTTC.

The V gene is TRBV10-3, the J gene TRBJ1-5; 8 nucleotides match TRBD1. This CDR3 comprises 23 residues. Germline lookup yields CDR1 ENHRY and CDR2 SYGVKD. With 0 bases clipped from V and 0 bases from J, the junction kept 22 bases outside the gene matches. The CDR3 spells CAISESADRDILRLLYSNQPQHF. CDR3 nucleotides: TGTGCCATCAGTGAGTCCGCGGACAGGGACATCTTAAGGCTTCTATATAGCAATCAGCCCCAGCATTTT.

The gene calls are TRBV14 and TRBJ1-6; no firm D call. Germline CDR1 reads SGHDN; CDR2 reads FVKESK. Trimming left V 0 bases short and J 4 bases short, with 7 bases between. The CDR3 loop spans 15 amino acids. The DNA for the CDR3 is TGTGCCAGCAGCCAAGAATCGGGGTATAATTCACCCCTCCACTTT. Translating gives CASSQESGYNSPLHF.

This clone was counted only a few times. V usage is TRBV5-1 and J usage is TRBJ2-2, with a possible D match to TRBD1 (6 bases). V was shortened by 5 bases and J by 5 bases, with 16 bases between the two germline ends. This CDR3 has 15 amino acids. CDR1 and CDR2 from the germline V gene are SGHRS and YFSETQ. The CDR3 sequence is CASSPGGPETGELFF. The DNA for the CDR3 is TGCGCCAGCAGTCCTGGGGGCCCGGAAACCGGGGAGCTGTTTTTT.

This chain uses TRBV18 with TRBJ1-2, with unresolved D. The CDR3 contains 16 residues. V was cut by 4 bases and J by 6 bases, with 21 bases left in between. CDR1 KGHSH and CDR2 LQKENI come from the germline V gene. The CDR3 DNA reads TGTGCCAGCTCACACGAAGCCCTAGTTGAACGGGATGGCTACACCTTC. This codes for CASSHEALVERDGYTF.

The chain combines TRBV28 with TRBJ1-2; 9 bases fit TRBD1. Per the germline V gene, CDR1 is MDHEN and CDR2 is SYDVKM. This CDR3 contains 14 residues. V lost 3 bases and J lost 8; bases outside the gene matches: 7. CDR3 residues: CASSFIDRGLGYTF. The DNA for the CDR3 is TGTGCCAGCAGTTTTATTGACAGGGGGTTGGGCTACACCTTC.

V is TRBV11-2 and J is TRBJ2-7; D perhaps matches TRBD1 (5 bases). Trimming left V 5 bases short and J 3 bases short, with 14 bases between. The V gene's germline CDR1 is SGHAT and CDR2 FQNNGV. The CDR3 has 14 residues. The CDR3 loop is CASSPRTLGYEQYF. The CDR3 DNA reads as TGTGCCAGCAGCCCCAGGACACTCGGCTACGAGCAGTACTTC.